Included here is one TCR beta chain sequence, with context. The missing CDR3 end, 3 residues past where the read stops, is filled in from the germline J gene. This entry is derived from a study of T cells in women clearing cervical HPV infection. Profiling relied on immunoSEQ multiplex PCR, and the TCRdb table lists in-frame clones only, not all of them. The table for this sample gives around 21,000 clones. This CDR3 is built from 17 residues. The germline gives CDR1 KGHSH, CDR2 LQKENI. V lost 2 bases and J lost 2, with 17 bases in between. V gene TRBV18 combines with J gene TRBJ2-3, with D possibly being TRBD2 (6 bases). Sequenced: blood buffy coat. This TCR was recovered from a woman aged 18 to 75 with a cervical HPV16 infection that either progressed to CIN3+ or cleared (not recorded which). This CDR3 reads CASSPNRGGATTDTQYF. Incomplete CDR3 DNA: TGTGCCAGCTCACCAAATCGTGGCGGGGCAACCACAGATACG.